Listed below are T cell receptor beta chains from one sample, sequenced in a study of regulatory T cells in long-lasting Graves disease. TCRdb re-called the multiplex PCR reads through MiXCR, storing one row per CDR3 protein. Of 360,000 or so distinct CDR3 sequences listed, over 15% are singletons. These sequences were also reported in another study, on T cells in Graves' hyperthyroidism and ophthalmopathy.

Here the sequenced sample was peripheral blood mononuclear cells (PBMCs), taken at new diagnosis, from a patient treated with antithyroid drugs. The receptors come from a man aged 35-49 years with Graves disease. Each CDR3 is given with its conserved first and last residue. D genes are given only for firm matches. The size of a clone is reported for some rows only, either as once, few or many, or as a class for expanded clones.

J: TRBJ2-7
size: many
D: -
V: TRBV12-3/TRBV12-4
CDR3: CASSLHDSYEQYF
DNA: TGTGCCAGCAGTTTACATGACTCCTACGAGCAGTACTTC

J: TRBJ1-2
size: once
D: -
V: TRBV2
CDR3: CASSENSYYGYTF
DNA: TGTGCCAGCAGTGAAAATTCTTACTATGGCTACACCTTC

J: TRBJ1-6
size: many
D: TRBD1
V: TRBV2
CDR3: CASRQGVNSPLHF
DNA: TGTGCCAGCAGGCAGGGGGTAAATTCACCCCTCCACTTT

J: TRBJ2-7
size: few
D: TRBD1
V: TRBV24-1
CDR3: CATSDFRTGTPSYEQYF
DNA: TGTGCCACCAGTGATTTCCGGACAGGGACACCCTCCTACGAGCAGTACTTC

J: TRBJ1-2
size: few
D: TRBD1
V: TRBV6-2/TRBV6-3
CDR3: CATWDRLYGYTF
DNA: TGTGCCACCTGGGACAGACTCTATGGCTACACCTTC

J: TRBJ2-1
size: many
D: -
V: TRBV6-2/TRBV6-3
CDR3: CATAGQYNEQFF
DNA: TGTGCCACCGCGGGACAGTACAATGAGCAGTTCTTC

J: TRBJ2-7
size: many
D: TRBD1
V: TRBV10-3
CDR3: CAISERDRDEQYF
DNA: TGTGCCATCAGTGAGCGGGACAGGGACGAGCAGTACTTC

J: TRBJ1-2
size: -
D: TRBD1
V: TRBV28
CDR3: CASSLSLGTGDGYTF
DNA: TGTGCCAGCAGTTTGAGTCTCGGGACAGGGGACGGCTACACCTTC

J: TRBJ1-1
size: many
D: -
V: TRBV2
CDR3: CASSEGAQGATEAFF
DNA: TGTGCCAGCAGTGAAGGAGCTCAGGGAGCAACTGAAGCTTTCTTT

J: TRBJ2-1
size: many
D: -
V: TRBV2
CDR3: CASSELSGGNNEQFF
DNA: TGTGCCAGCAGTGAACTGTCAGGGGGGAACAATGAGCAGTTCTTC

J: TRBJ1-5
size: -
D: TRBD1
V: TRBV2
CDR3: CASRTGQASNQPQHF
DNA: TGTGCCAGCAGGACGGGACAGGCCTCCAATCAGCCCCAGCATTTT

J: TRBJ1-4
size: -
D: TRBD1
V: TRBV6-1
CDR3: CASSPGQGAPGTNEKLFF
DNA: TGTGCCAGCAGCCCGGGACAGGGGGCCCCCGGGACTAATGAAAAACTGTTTTTT

J: TRBJ2-5
size: -
D: TRBD2
V: TRBV2
CDR3: CASSEDLAGGPKTQYF
DNA: TGTGCCAGCAGTGAAGACCTAGCGGGGGGGCCAAAGACCCAGTACTTC

J: TRBJ1-1
size: -
D: -
V: TRBV27
CDR3: CASSGGLYTEAFF
DNA: TGTGCCAGCAGTGGAGGACTGTACACTGAAGCTTTCTTT

J: TRBJ2-7
size: many
D: -
V: TRBV5-5
CDR3: CASSATGTSYEQYF
DNA: TGTGCCAGCAGCGCGACAGGTACGTCCTACGAGCAGTACTTC

J: TRBJ1-1
size: many
D: -
V: TRBV6-2/TRBV6-3
CDR3: CASSYAKLSAFF
DNA: TGTGCCAGCAGTTACGCCAAGCTCTCGGCTTTCTTT

J: TRBJ1-1
size: many
D: TRBD1
V: TRBV6-2/TRBV6-3
CDR3: CASSYYWDRRNTEAFF
DNA: TGTGCCAGCAGTTACTATTGGGACAGACGGAACACTGAAGCTTTCTTT

J: TRBJ1-4
size: -
D: -
V: TRBV28
CDR3: CAILDRGEKLFF
DNA: TGTGCCATCTTAGACCGGGGTGAAAAACTGTTTTTT

J: TRBJ2-1
size: many
D: -
V: TRBV18
CDR3: CASSPPQFSPNEQFF
DNA: TGTGCCAGCTCACCCCCCCAGTTTAGCCCCAATGAGCAGTTCTTC

J: TRBJ2-7
size: many
D: -
V: TRBV18
CDR3: CASSPLRASSYEQYF
DNA: TGTGCCAGCTCACCTCTGAGGGCCTCCTCCTACGAGCAGTACTTC

J: TRBJ1-1
size: many
D: -
V: TRBV25-1
CDR3: CASCRDARETEAFF
DNA: TGTGCCAGCTGCCGGGACGCGCGTGAGACTGAAGCTTTCTTT

J: TRBJ2-5
size: -
D: -
V: TRBV7-3
CDR3: CASSYTANRDLKTQYF
DNA: TGTGCCAGCAGTTATACCGCTAACAGGGACCTGAAGACCCAGTACTTC

J: TRBJ1-3
size: -
D: -
V: TRBV20-1
CDR3: CSASDRRQGNTIYF
DNA: TGCAGTGCTAGCGATCGGCGGCAGGGAAACACCATATATTTT

J: TRBJ1-5
size: few
D: -
V: TRBV6-2/TRBV6-3
CDR3: CASTTVGRANQPQHF
DNA: TGTGCCAGCACGACGGTTGGCAGGGCTAATCAGCCCCAGCATTTT

J: TRBJ2-7
size: -
D: -
V: TRBV29-1
CDR3: CSVRRLGGEQYF
DNA: TGCAGCGTTAGACGTTTGGGGGGCGAGCAGTACTTC

J: TRBJ2-1
size: many
D: TRBD2
V: TRBV19
CDR3: CASSMTSGGAINEQFF
DNA: TGTGCCAGTAGTATGACTAGCGGGGGGGCCATCAATGAGCAGTTCTTC

J: TRBJ2-7
size: many
D: -
V: TRBV3-2
CDR3: CAIFRERASYEQYF
DNA: TGTGCCATCTTCAGAGAAAGGGCCTCCTACGAGCAGTACTTC

J: TRBJ2-7
size: many
D: TRBD1
V: TRBV2
CDR3: CATSGTANYEQYF
DNA: TGTGCCACCTCGGGGACAGCCAACTACGAGCAGTACTTC

J: TRBJ1-4
size: -
D: -
V: TRBV12-3/TRBV12-4
CDR3: CASSLMGNEKLFF
DNA: TGTGCCAGCAGTTTAATGGGGAATGAAAAACTGTTTTTT

J: TRBJ2-1
size: many
D: TRBD1
V: TRBV14
CDR3: CASSKGQGAYNEQFF
DNA: TGTGCCAGCAGCAAGGGACAGGGGGCCTACAATGAGCAGTTCTTC

J: TRBJ2-5
size: -
D: -
V: TRBV10-2
CDR3: CACFRDPQETQYF
DNA: TGCGCCTGTTTCCGGGACCCCCAAGAGACCCAGTACTTC

J: TRBJ2-7
size: many
D: TRBD1
V: TRBV11-3
CDR3: CASSLSGTGVYEQYF
DNA: TGTGCCAGCAGCTTATCGGGGACAGGGGTCTACGAGCAGTACTTC

J: TRBJ2-7
size: many
D: -
V: TRBV12-5
CDR3: CASGLQVYRETPYEQYF
DNA: TGTGCTAGTGGTTTGCAAGTCTACAGGGAAACACCCTACGAGCAGTACTTC

J: TRBJ2-3
size: many
D: -
V: TRBV30
CDR3: CAWRPVGGGRADTQYF
DNA: TGTGCCTGGAGACCAGTAGGGGGAGGAAGAGCAGATACGCAGTATTTT

J: TRBJ2-5
size: -
D: -
V: TRBV7-9
CDR3: CASSLEDGETQYF
DNA: TGTGCCAGCAGCTTAGAGGATGGGGAGACCCAGTACTTC

J: TRBJ2-2
size: -
D: TRBD1
V: TRBV4-1
CDR3: CASSQGSRGLAGELFF
DNA: TGCGCCAGCAGCCAGGGGAGCAGGGGGCTGGCCGGGGAGCTGTTTTTT

J: TRBJ1-2
size: many
D: -
V: TRBV27
CDR3: CASSSQTVPGYTF
DNA: TGTGCCAGCAGTTCACAGACGGTCCCCGGCTACACCTTC

J: TRBJ2-1
size: many
D: -
V: TRBV7-3
CDR3: CASSPRGLLSSYNEQFF
DNA: TGTGCCAGCAGCCCCCGGGGGCTCTTGAGCTCCTACAATGAGCAGTTCTTC

J: TRBJ1-6
size: many
D: -
V: TRBV11-2
CDR3: CASSFGPSGYSPLHF
DNA: TGTGCCAGCAGCTTCGGACCAAGCGGCTATTCACCCCTCCACTTT

J: TRBJ1-1
size: many
D: -
V: TRBV9
CDR3: CASSVGTPPNTEAFF
DNA: TGTGCCAGCAGCGTAGGAACCCCCCCGAACACTGAAGCTTTCTTT

J: TRBJ2-2
size: -
D: -
V: TRBV9
CDR3: CASTSTQGHTGELFF
DNA: TGTGCCAGCACCAGCACCCAAGGGCACACCGGGGAGCTGTTTTTT

J: TRBJ2-5
size: -
D: -
V: TRBV20-1
CDR3: CSAGGFQETQYF
DNA: TGCAGTGCCGGGGGTTTTCAAGAGACCCAGTACTTC

J: TRBJ2-2
size: -
D: -
V: TRBV4-3
CDR3: CASRTLGHITGELFF
DNA: TGCGCCAGCAGGACCCTAGGACATATCACCGGGGAGCTGTTTTTT

J: TRBJ2-3
size: many
D: -
V: TRBV10-3
CDR3: CAISVTGSSTDTQYF
DNA: TGTGCCATCAGTGTCACAGGGTCTAGCACAGATACGCAGTATTTT

J: TRBJ1-5
size: -
D: -
V: TRBV2
CDR3: CASRGRYGQPQHF
DNA: TGTGCCAGCAGGGGGAGGTACGGTCAGCCCCAGCATTTT

J: TRBJ2-5
size: many
D: -
V: TRBV20-1
CDR3: CSAPGRGQETQYF
DNA: TGCAGTGCTCCCGGAAGGGGACAAGAGACCCAGTACTTC

J: TRBJ2-3
size: many
D: -
V: TRBV20-1
CDR3: CSAFMQSTDTQYF
DNA: TGCAGTGCTTTTATGCAGAGCACAGATACGCAGTATTTT

J: TRBJ2-3
size: many
D: -
V: TRBV5-4
CDR3: CASSRENTDTQYF
DNA: TGTGCCAGCAGCCGGGAGAATACAGATACGCAGTATTTT

J: TRBJ2-1
size: many
D: -
V: TRBV7-3
CDR3: CASSFGGTEQFF
DNA: TGTGCCAGCAGCTTTGGGGGGACGGAGCAGTTCTTC

J: TRBJ2-4
size: -
D: TRBD1
V: TRBV29-1
CDR3: CSVGDRLSKNIQYF
DNA: TGCAGCGTTGGGGACAGACTATCCAAAAACATTCAGTACTTC